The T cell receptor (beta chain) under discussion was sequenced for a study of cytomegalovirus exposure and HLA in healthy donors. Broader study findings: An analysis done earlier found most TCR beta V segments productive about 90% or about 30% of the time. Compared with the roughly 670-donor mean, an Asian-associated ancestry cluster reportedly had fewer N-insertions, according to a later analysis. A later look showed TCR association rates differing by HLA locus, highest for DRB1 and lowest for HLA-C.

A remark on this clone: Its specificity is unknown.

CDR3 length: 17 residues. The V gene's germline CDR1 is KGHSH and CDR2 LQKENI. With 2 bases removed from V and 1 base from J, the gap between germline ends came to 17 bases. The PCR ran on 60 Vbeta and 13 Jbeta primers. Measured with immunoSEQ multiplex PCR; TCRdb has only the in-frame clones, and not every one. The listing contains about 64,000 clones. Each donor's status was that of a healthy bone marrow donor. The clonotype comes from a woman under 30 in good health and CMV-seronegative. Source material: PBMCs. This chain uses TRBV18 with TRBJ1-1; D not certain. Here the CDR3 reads CASSPGAGEEANTEAFF. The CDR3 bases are TGTGCCAGCTCACCAGGTGCCGGAGAAGAAGCGAACACTGAAGCTTTCTTT. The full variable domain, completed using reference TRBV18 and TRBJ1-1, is NAGVMQNPRHLVRRRGQEARLRCSPMKGHSHVYWYRQLPEEGLKFMVYLQKENIIDESGMPKERFSAEFPKEGPSILRIQQVVRGDSAAYFCASSPGAGEEANTEAFFGQGTRLTVV.